This entry is about one TCR beta chain. Its antigen is currently unknown. CDR1 is PRHDT, CDR2 FYEKMQ, per germline (reference sequence). The CDR3 runs to 15 residues. V lost 1 base, J lost 8 bases, and 7 bases stayed unmatched. Only in-frame clones appear in the TCRdb table, and some are missing; sequencing was by immunoSEQ multiplex PCR. This table has a few hundred thousand clones, 70% to 90% appearing once. This specimen belongs to a study of cytomegalovirus exposure and HLA in healthy donors. Study observations and caveats: According to reports, the classifier identified cytomegalovirus status with high specificity and sensitivity. The tendency of first-cohort TCR clusters to co-occur in the 100 to 150 validation repertoires emerged from a later analysis. The dataset shows that most TCR sequences were rare, while some public TCRs occurred in many donors.

The donors were part of the validation cohort of 95 to 150 subjects. That cohort was separate from the first cohort, which comprised 550 to 750 subjects. The TCR sequence derives from a woman younger than 30 in good health and CMV-seronegative. The chain recombines TRBV13 with TRBJ2-1, with TRBD2 identical over 8 bases. Sample: PBMCs. CDR3 in amino acids: CASSLVPGGPDEQFF. The CDR3 bases are TGTGCCAGCAGCTTAGTTCCGGGAGGGCCAGATGAGCAGTTCTTC. Combining the CDR3 with reference TRBV13 and TRBJ2-1 gives the whole variable domain AAGVIQSPRHLIKEKRETATLKCYPIPRHDTVYWYQQGPGQDPQFLISFYEKMQSDKGSIPDRFSAQQFSDYHSELNMSSLELGDSALYFCASSLVPGGPDEQFFGPGTRLTVL.